The 29 T cell receptor beta chains below all came from one sample that was sequenced in a study of shared clonotypes between healthy human individuals. Here immunoSEQ multiplex PCR was the method, and the copy in TCRdb shows in-frame clones only, minus some. This sample has roughly 2.5 million clones, with around 94% found just once. The sequencing sample was made of naive CD4+ T cells sorted from blood. The subset here: CD45RA+ positively selected. These TCRs come from a young man in good health.

The V and J genes are TRBV5-1 and TRBJ2-5, with D possibly being TRBD1 (6 bases). V was cut by 1 base and J by 5 bases, with 9 bases left in between. Germline V gene data show CDR1 as SGHRS and CDR2 as YFSETQ. This CDR3 comprises 13 residues. CDR3 bases: TGCGCCAGCAGCTTGCAGGGGATTGAGACCCAGTACTTC. Its translation is CASSLQGIETQYF.

This rearrangement joins TRBV18 to TRBJ1-2; 8 nucleotides match TRBD1. V shed 0 bases and J 7 bases; nucleotides not matched to a gene: 10. Germline CDR1 KGHSH, CDR2 LQKENI. There are 16 residues in the CDR3. CDR3 bases: TGTGCCAGCTCACCACCTTTCCAGGGGGCGCCTCGTGGCTACACCTTC. Amino acids: CASSPPFQGAPRGYTF.

The rearrangement uses TRBV5-6 and TRBJ2-2; 8 bases map to TRBD1. This CDR3 is built from 17 residues. Germline lookup yields CDR1 SGHDT and CDR2 YYEEEE. V trimming: 0 bases; J trimming: 2 bases; junction bases outside the gene matches: 6. CDR3: CASSLGTGIGNTGELFF. The CDR3 DNA follows: TGTGCCAGCAGCTTGGGGACAGGGATCGGAAACACCGGGGAGCTGTTTTTT. Based on the CDR3 plus reference TRBV5-6 and TRBJ2-2, the full variable domain is DAGVTQSPTHLIKTRGQQVTLRCSPKSGHDTVSWYQQALGQGPQFIFQYYEEEERQRGNFPDRFSGHQFPNYSSELNVNALLLGDSALYLCASSLGTGIGNTGELFFGEGSRLTVL.

The chain couples TRBV19 to TRBJ2-4, with D tentatively TRBD1 or TRBD2 (5 bases each). CDR1 and CDR2 from the germline V gene are LNHDA and SQIVND (reference sequence). Trimming stripped 10 bases from V and 0 bases from J, with 22 bases between. The CDR3 spans 17 residues. The CDR3 spells CATSERGATLAKNIQYF. In DNA, the CDR3 is TGTGCCACCTCGGAGAGGGGTGCGACACTAGCCAAAAACATTCAGTACTTC.

For this clone: The same CDR3 is also encoded by other DNA sequences in this sample. The rearrangement uses TRBV28 and TRBJ1-2; D perhaps matches TRBD1 (5 bases). The CDR3 has 12 residues. V shed 5 bases and J shed 8 bases, with 12 bases lying between them. Germline assignment: CDR1 MDHEN and CDR2 SYDVKM. CDR3 DNA: TGTGCCAGCAGTCAAGGGGCCCGGGGCTACACCTTC. Translated, it gives CASSQGARGYTF.

This chain uses TRBV27 with TRBJ2-3; TRBD1 might be the D (5 bases). Trimming removed 5 bases from V and 0 bases from J, with 15 bases in between. Germline V gene sequence: CDR1 MNHEY, CDR2 SMNVEV (reference sequence). The CDR3 runs to 16 residues. CDR3 residues: CASSPTGISSTDTQYF. The CDR3 DNA follows: TGTGCCAGCAGTCCCACAGGTATTTCTAGCACAGATACGCAGTATTTT.

J is TRBJ1-4 and V is TRBV5-4; D gene unclear. V was pared by 3 bases and J by 0 bases, with 9 bases between. The CDR3 consists of 15 residues. Germline lookup yields CDR1 SGHNT and CDR2 YYREEE (reference sequence). The CDR3 spells CASSSAGTTNEKLFF. Written as DNA, the CDR3 is TGTGCCAGCAGCTCTGCAGGAACAACTAATGAAAAACTGTTTTTT.

The chain uses TRBV21-1 and TRBJ2-3; TRBD1, the table's D call, was not compared with the DNA. TRBV21-1 is described as a pseudogene. This CDR3 has 15 residues. This CDR3 is CASSGWGQVTDTQYF. CDR3 DNA: TGTGCCAGCTCCGGATGGGGACAAGTCACAGATACGCAGTATTTT.

This chain links TRBV7-3 with TRBJ2-3, with no clear D. Germline lookup yields CDR1 SGHTA and CDR2 FQGTGA. The CDR3 runs 14 residues. Trimming shortened V by 5 bases and J by 4 bases, and 13 bases separated the two germline ends. The CDR3 is CASSPFSRADTQYF. DNA for the CDR3: TGTGCCAGCAGCCCCTTTAGCCGGGCAGATACGCAGTATTTT.

The chain combines TRBV10-3 with TRBJ2-5, with D possibly being TRBD2 (5 bases). The CDR3 is 12 residues long. The V end was cut by 2 bases, the J end by 5 bases, with 6 bases between. The V gene's germline CDR1 is ENHRY and CDR2 SYGVKD. The CDR3: CAISERRETQYF. In DNA form, the CDR3 reads TGTGCCATCAGTGAGAGGAGGGAGACCCAGTACTTC.

Concerning this clone itself: Other DNA variants within this sample encode the same CDR3. J is TRBJ1-5 and V is TRBV19; possibly TRBD1 for D (6 bases). Germline values: CDR1 LNHDA, CDR2 SQIVND (reference sequence). The CDR3 sequence is 15 residues long. V lost 2 bases and J 4 bases, leaving 12 bases between the germline ends. CDR3 sequence reads: CASSISRGGNQPQHF. The CDR3 DNA reads TGTGCCAGTAGTATAAGCCGAGGGGGTAATCAGCCCCAGCATTTT.

This clone appeared once. The chain uses TRBV19 and TRBJ2-5; D may be TRBD1 (6 bases). Trimming took 5 bases from V and 1 from J, leaving 8 bases between them. Germline CDR1 and CDR2: LNHDA and SQIVND (reference sequence). This CDR3 comprises 13 residues. CDR3 in DNA: TGTGCCAGTAGTGACAGGAGCCAAGAGACCCAGTACTTC. The encoded protein is CASSDRSQETQYF.

The chain uses TRBV19 and TRBJ1-6, with no clear D. The V and J ends lost 6 bases and 0 bases respectively, with 18 bases between them. The CDR3 sequence is 18 residues long. The germline V gene has CDR1 LNHDA and CDR2 SQIVND (reference sequence). The CDR3 region is CASRSGSFGSSYNSPLHF. CDR3 nucleotide sequence: TGTGCCAGTAGGTCCGGGTCTTTTGGGAGCTCCTATAATTCACCCCTCCACTTT.

The chain employs TRBV2 and TRBJ1-6, with D possibly being TRBD1 (5 bases). V was shortened by 6 bases and J by 4 bases, with 13 bases between the two germline ends. The CDR3 sequence is 15 residues long. Germline CDR1 reads SNHLY; CDR2 reads FYNNEI. The DNA of the CDR3 is TGTGCCAGCAGCTGGGGGAACGTATATAATTCACCCCTCCACTTT. Residues: CASSWGNVYNSPLHF.

The chain has TRBV7-9 and TRBJ2-7; D not certain. Trimming stripped 1 base from V and 4 bases from J, with 23 bases between. CDR3 size: 18 residues. Per the germline V gene, CDR1 is SEHNR and CDR2 is FQNEAQ (reference sequence). DNA for the CDR3: TGTGCCAGCAGCTTAGAAGAAGGCAAAATACTACGGCTATACGAGCAGTACTTC. This translates into CASSLEEGKILRLYEQYF.

V usage is TRBV10-3 and J usage is TRBJ2-1; 8 bases map to TRBD1. Germline lookup yields CDR1 ENHRY and CDR2 SYGVKD. This CDR3 has 14 amino acids. Trimming at V came to 6 bases and at J to 1 base, leaving 2 bases not matched to a gene. CDR3 nucleotides: TGTGCCATCAGGGACAGGGAATCCTACAATGAGCAGTTCTTC. Its protein is CAIRDRESYNEQFF.

This chain links TRBV9 with TRBJ2-1; 7 bases line up with TRBD2. Trimming cost V 8 bases and J 4 bases; bases outside gene matches: 9. Per germline, CDR1 SGDLS and CDR2 YYNGEE. The CDR3 spans 14 residues. The CDR3 coding sequence is TGTGCCAGTTCCTGGAGCGGGACGTACAATGAGCAGTTCTTC. Translation gives CASSWSGTYNEQFF.

This sequence joins TRBV7-3 and TRBJ2-1; 7 nucleotides line up with TRBD2. Germline V gene lookup returns CDR1 SGHTA and CDR2 FQGTGA. Trimming at V came to 0 bases and at J to 6 bases, leaving 8 bases not matched to a gene. The CDR3 covers 16 residues. The CDR3 bases are TGTGCCAGCAGCTTAACGCGGGGGACTGGCTTCAATGAGCAGTTCTTC. Translated: CASSLTRGTGFNEQFF.

Remarks on this clone: The sample has other DNA sequences that encode this CDR3 too. The chain employs TRBV5-1 and TRBJ2-3, with TRBD2 matching 13 bases. V shed 2 bases and J 2 bases; nucleotides not matched to a gene: 2. This CDR3 region has 16 residues. Germline lookup yields CDR1 SGHRS and CDR2 YFSETQ. The CDR3 here is CASSFGTSGNTDTQYF. CDR3 coding DNA: TGCGCCAGCAGCTTCGGGACTAGCGGGAACACAGATACGCAGTATTTT.

CDR3 residues: CASSVDRGAQYF. CDR3 bases: TGTGCCAGCAGTGTCGACCGCGGAGCCCAGTACTTC. The rearrangement joins TRBV6-1 to TRBJ2-5; D not certain. Per the germline V gene, CDR1 is MNHNS and CDR2 is SASEGT. CDR3 length: 12 amino acids. V lost 4 bases to trimming and J lost 9 bases, with 12 bases between them.

As for this clone: Other DNA sequences in the sample encode the same CDR3. The chain is built from TRBV15 and TRBJ2-7; D call uncertain. V was clipped by 1 base and J by 4 bases, with 8 bases between them. Germline V gives CDR1 LNHNV, CDR2 YYDKDF (reference sequence). The CDR3 runs 13 residues. For the CDR3, the DNA is TGTGCCACCAGCAGAGTGGGTGGATACGAGCAGTACTTC. It translates to CATSRVGGYEQYF.

The chain combines TRBV30 with TRBJ2-7; 7 positions match TRBD1. The J segment lost 2 bases and the V segment lost 5 bases, leaving 0 bases of the junction unmatched. Germline V lookup: CDR1 GTSNPN, CDR2 SVGIG (reference sequence). CDR3 length: 11 amino acids. CDR3 amino acids: CAWQGAYEQYF. The DNA for the CDR3 is TGTGCCTGGCAGGGGGCCTACGAGCAGTACTTC.

This clone has a handful of counts. Other DNA sequences in this specimen translate into the identical CDR3. DNA of the CDR3: TGTGCCTGGAGTCCGGGCCTGAACACTGAAGCTTTCTTT. Its translation: CAWSPGLNTEAFF. The chain recombines TRBV30 with TRBJ1-1; no reliable D call. The CDR3 is 13 amino acids. CDR1 and CDR2 (germline): GTSNPN, SVGIG (reference sequence). V lost 2 bases and J lost 0, with 7 bases in between.

The chain recombines TRBV6-5 with TRBJ2-7, with D possibly TRBD1 on 6 matching bases. This CDR3 contains 11 residues. Germline CDR1 is MNHEY and CDR2 is SVGAGI. Trimming shortened V by 5 bases and J by 11 bases, and 13 bases separated the two germline ends. CDR3 sequence (DNA): TGTGCCAGCAGTCAGGACAGTCGGGAGTACTTC. It translates to CASSQDSREYF.

The chain combines TRBV5-4 with TRBJ2-7; weak D call: TRBD1 (6 bases). There are 14 residues in the CDR3. Germline lookup yields CDR1 SGHNT and CDR2 YYREEE (reference sequence). V lost 5 bases and J lost 6, with 18 bases in between. The CDR3 DNA follows: TGTGCCAGCAGATATGGACAGCTAACGAGCGAGCAGTACTTC. Encoded protein: CASRYGQLTSEQYF.

The genes are TRBV6-5 and TRBJ2-7; 7 bases line up with TRBD1. Germline V gives CDR1 MNHEY, CDR2 SVGAGI. This CDR3 is 14 amino acids long. V trimming: 7 bases; J trimming: 3 bases; junction bases outside the gene matches: 9. CDR3 in DNA: TGTGCCAGCAAGGCGGAAGGGGGCTACTACGAGCAGTACTTC. It encodes CASKAEGGYYEQYF.

V is TRBV2 and J is TRBJ2-6; D call uncertain. V shed 7 bases and J shed 4 bases, with 14 bases lying between them. The CDR3 has 15 amino acids. The V gene's germline CDR1 is SNHLY and CDR2 FYNNEI. CDR3 protein: CASTRRMAGANVLTF. The CDR3 region has the DNA TGTGCCAGCACCCGCCGGATGGCAGGGGCCAACGTCCTGACTTTC.

Comments on this clone: Other nucleotide sequences from this sample produce the same CDR3. The V gene is TRBV11-2, the J gene TRBJ2-2; D remains unclear. The V end lost 1 base, the J end lost 1 base, and 4 bases lay between the germline ends. Germline V lookup: CDR1 SGHAT, CDR2 FQNNGV. The CDR3 runs 14 residues. The CDR3 is CASSLGGNTGELFF. The CDR3 nucleotides read TGTGCCAGCAGCTTAGGGGGGAACACCGGGGAGCTGTTTTTT.

This chain joins TRBV28 and TRBJ1-2; D is possibly TRBD1 (5 bases). With 2 bases removed from V and 7 bases from J, the gap between germline ends came to 14 bases. This CDR3 has 14 residues. Per the germline V gene, CDR1 is MDHEN and CDR2 is SYDVKM. As DNA, the CDR3 is TGTGCCAGCAGTTTAGGGGCTCGGGTGGGTGGCTACACCTTC. Its translation: CASSLGARVGGYTF.